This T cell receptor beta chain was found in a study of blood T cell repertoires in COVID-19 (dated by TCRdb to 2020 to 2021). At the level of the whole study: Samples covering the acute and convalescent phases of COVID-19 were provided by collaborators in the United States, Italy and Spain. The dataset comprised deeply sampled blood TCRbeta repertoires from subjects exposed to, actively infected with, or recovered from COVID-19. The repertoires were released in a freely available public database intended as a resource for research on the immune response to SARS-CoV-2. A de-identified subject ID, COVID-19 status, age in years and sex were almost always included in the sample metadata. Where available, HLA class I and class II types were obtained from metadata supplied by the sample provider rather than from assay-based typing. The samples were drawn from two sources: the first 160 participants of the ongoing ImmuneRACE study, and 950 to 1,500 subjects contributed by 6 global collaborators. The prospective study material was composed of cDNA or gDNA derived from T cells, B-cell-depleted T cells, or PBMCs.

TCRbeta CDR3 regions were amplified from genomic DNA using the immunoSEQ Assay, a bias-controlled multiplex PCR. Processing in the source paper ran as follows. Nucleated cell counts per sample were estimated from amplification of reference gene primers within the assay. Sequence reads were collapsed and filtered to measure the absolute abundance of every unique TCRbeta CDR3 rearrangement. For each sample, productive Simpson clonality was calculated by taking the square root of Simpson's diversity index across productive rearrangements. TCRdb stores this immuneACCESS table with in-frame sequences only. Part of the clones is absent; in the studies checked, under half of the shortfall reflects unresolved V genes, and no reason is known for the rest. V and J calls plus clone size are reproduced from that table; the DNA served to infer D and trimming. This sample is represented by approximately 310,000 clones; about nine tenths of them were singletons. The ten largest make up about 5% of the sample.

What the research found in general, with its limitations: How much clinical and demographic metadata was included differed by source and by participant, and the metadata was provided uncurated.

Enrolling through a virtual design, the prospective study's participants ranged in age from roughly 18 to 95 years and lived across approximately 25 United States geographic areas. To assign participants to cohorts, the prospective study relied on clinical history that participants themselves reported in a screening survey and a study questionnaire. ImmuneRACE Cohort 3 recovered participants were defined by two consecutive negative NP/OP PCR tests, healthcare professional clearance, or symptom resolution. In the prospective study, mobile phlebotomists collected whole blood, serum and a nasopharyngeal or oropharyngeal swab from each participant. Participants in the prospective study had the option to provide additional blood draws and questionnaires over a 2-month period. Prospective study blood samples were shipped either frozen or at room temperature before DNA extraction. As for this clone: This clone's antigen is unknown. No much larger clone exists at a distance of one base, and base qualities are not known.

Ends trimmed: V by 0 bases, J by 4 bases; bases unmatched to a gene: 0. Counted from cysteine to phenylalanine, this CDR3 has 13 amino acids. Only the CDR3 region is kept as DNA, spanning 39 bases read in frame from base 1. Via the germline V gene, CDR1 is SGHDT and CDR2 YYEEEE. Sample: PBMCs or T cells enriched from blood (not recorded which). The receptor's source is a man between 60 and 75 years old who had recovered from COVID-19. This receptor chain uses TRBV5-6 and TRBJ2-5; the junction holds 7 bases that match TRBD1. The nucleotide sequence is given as TGTGCCAGCAGCTTGGACAGGGGAGAGACCCAGTACTTC. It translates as CASSLDRGETQYF.